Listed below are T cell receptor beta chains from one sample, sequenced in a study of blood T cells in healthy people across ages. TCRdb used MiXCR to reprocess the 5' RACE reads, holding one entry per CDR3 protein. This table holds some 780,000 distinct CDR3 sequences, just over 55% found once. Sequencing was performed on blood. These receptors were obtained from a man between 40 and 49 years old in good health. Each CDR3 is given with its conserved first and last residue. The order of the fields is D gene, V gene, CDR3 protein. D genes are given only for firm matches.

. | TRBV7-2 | CASSLAGGPTFSYEQYF
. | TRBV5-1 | CASSLDRGLGDTQYF
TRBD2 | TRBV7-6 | CASSLGLAQPTDTQYF
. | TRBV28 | CASSLPQTPRAYYEQYF
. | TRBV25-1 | CASSDPSWDVSHGYTF
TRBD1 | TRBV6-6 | CASTGTAYGYTF
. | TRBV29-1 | CSVEAVSWISYNEQFF
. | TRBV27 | CASSLSWGITDTQYF
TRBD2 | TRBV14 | CASSQHSGVLADTQYF
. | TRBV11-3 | CASSPRGGNEQFF
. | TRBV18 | CASSPRRSYEQYF